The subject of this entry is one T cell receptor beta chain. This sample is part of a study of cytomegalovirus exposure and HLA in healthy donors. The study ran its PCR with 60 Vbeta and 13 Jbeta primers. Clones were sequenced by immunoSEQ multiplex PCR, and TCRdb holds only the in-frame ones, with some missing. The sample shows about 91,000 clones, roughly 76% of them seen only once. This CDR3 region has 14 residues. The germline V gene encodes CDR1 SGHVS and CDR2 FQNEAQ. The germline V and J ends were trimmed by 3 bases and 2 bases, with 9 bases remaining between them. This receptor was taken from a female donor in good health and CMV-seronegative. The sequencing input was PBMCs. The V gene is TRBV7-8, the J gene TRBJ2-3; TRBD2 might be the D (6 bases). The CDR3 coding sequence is TGTGCCAGCAGCTTTACGGGAGCCACAGATACGCAGTATTTT. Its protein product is CASSFTGATDTQYF.